The clone carrying this TCR beta chain was seen only once. Its antigen remains unidentified. These data belong to a study of cytomegalovirus exposure and HLA in healthy donors. Researchers ran the PCR with 60 Vbeta and 13 Jbeta primers. TCRdb's copy holds only in-frame clones and misses some; the assay was immunoSEQ multiplex PCR. The sample carries approximately 190,000 clones, about 85% recorded once. V lost 3 bases, J lost 0 bases, and 3 bases stayed unmatched. The germline CDR1 and CDR2 sequences are SGHDT and YYEEEE. The CDR3 is made up of 16 amino acids. The study, taken as a whole, reports: Analyses of presence/absence relied on an assumption of roughly uniform sequencing depth across donors. Common viral pathogens seemed, in a later analysis, to connect with several of the most significant clusters.

Sample: PBMCs. This TCR was sampled from a man in his fifties or sixties in good health and CMV-seronegative. This chain uses TRBV5-6 with TRBJ2-3, with 11 bases identical to TRBD2. In DNA form, the CDR3 reads TGTGCCAGCAGCTATTTAGCGGGGGGGAGCACAGATACGCAGTATTTT. As protein: CASSYLAGGSTDTQYF.